This T cell receptor beta chain was sequenced for a study of siplizumab effects on memory and regulatory T cells. Germline V gene data show CDR1 as SEHNR and CDR2 as FQNEAQ (reference sequence). This CDR3 has 16 amino acids. Whole-study findings and limits: Memory cells seemed less diverse than naive T cells, which seemed major alloresponse contributors. No functional test confirmed suppression by proliferating siplizumab-culture Tregs.

Worth noting for this clone: As yet, its antigen is unknown. The junction shows a germline mismatch at one end, possibly a read error.

Measured with immunoSEQ multiplex PCR; TCRdb has only the in-frame clones, and not every one. The data hold 45,000 to 50,000 clones, with about 88% observed a single time. The chain carries TRBV7-9 and TRBJ2-7; 10 bases map to TRBD1. The TCR originated in a human donor in good health. The sample taken for sequencing was naive CD8+ T cells sorted from blood. CDR3 region: CASSLDRGPRHYEQYF. For the CDR3, the DNA is TGTGCCAGCAGTTTAGACAGGGGGCCACGACACTACGAGCAGTACTTC.